This TCR beta chain was sequenced for a study of CD8 T cells in Susac syndrome. The CDR3 consists of 16 residues. The V gene end was trimmed by 7 bases and the J gene end by 3 bases; junction bases not matched to a gene: 9. The V gene's germline CDR1 is SEHNR and CDR2 FQNEAQ (reference sequence). Negative isolation was used for CD8+ and CD4+ T cells and FACS enrichment for TEMRA cells. After extraction with the RNeasy kit, about 0.5 to 1 ug of the RNA was reverse transcribed using random hexamers. TCRdb ran MiXCR on the immunoSEQ multiplex PCR reads and lists one entry per CDR3 protein. The sample carries fewer than 140,000 distinct CDR3 sequences, roughly 94% recorded once.

Sequencing was performed on CD8+ T cells from PBMCs. This chain links TRBV7-9 with TRBJ2-7; 13 bases line up with TRBD2. The sequence came from a human donor with Susac syndrome. Here the CDR3 reads CASTPSGTSGDYEQYF. The CDR3 bases are TGTGCCAGCACCCCCTCCGGGACTAGCGGGGACTACGAGCAGTACTTC.